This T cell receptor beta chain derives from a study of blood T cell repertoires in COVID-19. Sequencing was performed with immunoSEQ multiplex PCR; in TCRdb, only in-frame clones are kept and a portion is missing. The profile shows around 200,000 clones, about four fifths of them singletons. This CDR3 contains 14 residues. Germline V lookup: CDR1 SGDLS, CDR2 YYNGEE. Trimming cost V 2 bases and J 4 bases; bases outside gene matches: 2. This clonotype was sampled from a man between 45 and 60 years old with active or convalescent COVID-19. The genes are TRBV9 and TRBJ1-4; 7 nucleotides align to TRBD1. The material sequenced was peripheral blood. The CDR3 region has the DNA TGTGCCAGCAGCGTGGGACAGCTTAATGAAAAACTGTTTTTT. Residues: CASSVGQLNEKLFF.